One and the same sample provided the 5 T cell receptor beta chains below, sequenced in a study of blood T cells in healthy people across ages. With a J-beta primer mix and a sample-barcoded 5' primer, a second PCR ran roughly 7 to 11 cycles. TCRdb ran MiXCR on the 5' RACE reads and lists one entry per CDR3 protein. Of roughly 1,500,000 distinct CDR3 sequences in the sample, around 39% are singletons; the top ten hold approximately 7.9%. Sequencing was performed on blood. All receptors come from a woman aged 18-29 years in good health.

This clonotype was seen repeatedly, ten times or more. The rearrangement links TRBV27 to TRBJ2-1; D gene ambiguous. The V end lost 6 bases, the J end lost 6 bases, and 9 bases lay between the germline ends. The CDR3 is 12 amino acids. CDR1 and CDR2 from the germline V gene are MNHEY and SMNVEV (reference sequence). CDR3: CASSPMGNEQFF. In DNA form, the CDR3 reads TGTGCCAGCAGCCCCATGGGCAATGAGCAGTTCTTC.

This chain connects TRBV6-1 to TRBJ2-1; no reliable D call. V was pared by 1 base and J by 10 bases, with 11 bases between. The CDR3 length is 13 residues. Germline assignment: CDR1 MNHNS and CDR2 SASEGT. DNA of the CDR3: TGTGCCAGCAGTGAAGGCAGGCCAGGCGAGCAGTTCTTC. Translated, it gives CASSEGRPGEQFF.

This clonotype has more than one count but fewer than ten. The chain has TRBV20-1 and TRBJ2-7; 8 nucleotides agree with TRBD2. The trim removed 1 base at V and 4 bases at J, leaving 6 bases unmatched. The CDR3 covers 14 residues. CDR1 is DFQATT and CDR2 is SNEGSKA in the germline V gene (reference sequence). DNA for the CDR3: TGCAGTGCTAGAGGTAGCGGGAACCTATACGAGCAGTACTTC. Amino acids: CSARGSGNLYEQYF.

The rearrangement links TRBV4-1 to TRBJ2-2, with 10 bases lining up with TRBD1. CDR1 MGHRA and CDR2 YSYEKL come from the germline V gene. This CDR3 comprises 16 residues. Losses at the gene ends were 6 bases for V and 6 bases for J; bases not matched to a gene: 10. CDR3 sequence: CASRSTGGVGSGELFF. The CDR3 DNA sequence: TGCGCCAGCAGGTCGACAGGGGGCGTAGGGTCCGGGGAGCTGTTTTTT.

This chain connects TRBV29-1 to TRBJ2-1; 10 bases line up with TRBD1. Losses at the gene ends were 7 bases for V and 10 bases for J; bases not matched to a gene: 13. The CDR3 is made up of 14 amino acids. Germline CDR1 SQVTM, CDR2 ANQGSEA. The CDR3 bases are TGCAGCGCCGGAGGCGGACAGGGGGTACACGAGCAGTTCTTC. Protein: CSAGGGQGVHEQFF.